The entry that follows covers one TCR beta chain sequence. Only in-frame clones appear in the TCRdb table, and some are missing; sequencing was by immunoSEQ multiplex PCR. The table has tens of thousands of clones, about 81% seen once. Sampling of blood occurred at baseline, cycle 4 day 1, and cycle 7 day 1. V shed 5 bases and J shed 0 bases, with 11 bases lying between them. CDR1 is SQVTM, CDR2 ANQGSEA, per germline. The length of the CDR3 is 14 residues. The sample comes from a study of OX40 agonist ivuxolimab in advanced cancers. This clonotype was sampled from an adult with an advanced solid tumor such as melanoma, head and neck, liver or kidney cancer. The chain couples TRBV29-1 to TRBJ2-1, with TRBD2 as a possible D gene (6 bases). Specimen: CD4+ or CD8+ T cells sorted from blood, collected in a trial of the OX40 agonist ivuxolimab. The CDR3 loop reads CSVLAGLSYNEQFF. The DNA of the CDR3 is TGCAGCGTTCTGGCGGGACTCTCCTACAATGAGCAGTTCTTC.